Included here is one TCR beta chain sequence, with context. This sample stems from a study of blood T cell repertoires in COVID-19. Study context: T cells, B-cell-depleted T cells, or PBMCs provided the cDNA or gDNA that served as material.

Sequencing used immunoSEQ multiplex PCR; TCRdb keeps in-frame clones, though not all of them. Altogether 100,000 to 150,000 clones are present, around nine tenths being singletons, with the ten largest covering more than 1.5%. The TCR was taken from a human donor in a cohort sampled during active COVID-19. Sequenced sample: peripheral blood.

The CDR3 loop is CASRRTGVETQYF. DNA for the CDR3: TGTGCCAGTAGGCGGACAGGGGTAGAGACCCAGTACTTC. The genes are TRBV19 and TRBJ2-5, with 9 bases lining up with TRBD1. With 6 bases clipped from V and 4 bases from J, the junction kept 3 bases outside the gene matches. The CDR3 extends over 13 amino acids. Germline V gene sequence: CDR1 LNHDA, CDR2 SQIVND (reference sequence).